This T cell receptor beta chain was captured by sequencing in a study of CD8 T cells in Susac syndrome. RNA in amounts of roughly 0.5 to 1 ug was reverse transcribed with random hexamers. TCRdb passed the immunoSEQ multiplex PCR reads through MiXCR, listing each CDR3 protein once. Of about 150,000 distinct CDR3 sequences in the sample, about 95% were seen once. V was clipped by 3 bases and J by 0 bases, with 10 bases between them. The CDR3 contains 15 residues. Looked up from germline, CDR1 is MNHNS and CDR2 is SASEGT. This TCR derives from a human donor with Susac syndrome. The genes are TRBV6-1 and TRBJ2-3, with D perhaps TRBD2 (5 bases). Sequencing was done on a sample of CD4+ T cells from PBMCs. The CDR3 here is CASSDRLFSTDTQYF. The CDR3 nucleotides read TGTGCCAGCAGTGATAGACTATTTAGCACAGATACGCAGTATTTT.